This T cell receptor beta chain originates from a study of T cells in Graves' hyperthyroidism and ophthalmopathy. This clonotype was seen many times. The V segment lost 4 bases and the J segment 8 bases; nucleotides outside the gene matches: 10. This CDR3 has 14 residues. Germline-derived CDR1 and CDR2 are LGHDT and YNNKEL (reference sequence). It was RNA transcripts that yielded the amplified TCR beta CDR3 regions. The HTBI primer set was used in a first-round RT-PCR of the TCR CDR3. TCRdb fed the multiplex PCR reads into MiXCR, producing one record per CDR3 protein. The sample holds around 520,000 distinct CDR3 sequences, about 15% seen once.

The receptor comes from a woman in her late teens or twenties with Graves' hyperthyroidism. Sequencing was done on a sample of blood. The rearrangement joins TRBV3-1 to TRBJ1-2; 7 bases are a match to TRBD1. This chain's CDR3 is CASSLRTGIRGYTF. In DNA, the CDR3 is TGTGCCAGCAGCCTCAGGACAGGAATCAGGGGCTACACCTTC. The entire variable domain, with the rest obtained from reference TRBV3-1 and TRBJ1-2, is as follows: DTAVSQTPKYLVTQMGNDKSIKCEQNLGHDTMYWYKQDSKKFLKIMFSYNNKELIINETVPNRFSPKSPDKAHLNLHINSLELGDSAVYFCASSLRTGIRGYTFGSGTRLTVV.